This T cell receptor beta chain was sequenced during a study of a mutant IDH1 vaccine in newly diagnosed glioma. Study as a whole: The study started vaccination 4-6 weeks after radiotherapy alone, or with temozolomide cycles. Earlier care involved radiotherapy, temozolomide, or both, and the majority received both.

This clone appeared a few times. Its antigen is unknown. This table comes from immunoSEQ multiplex PCR, and its TCRdb copy is limited to in-frame clones, with some not included. This table holds over 50,000 clones, approximately 80% found once. Trimming shortened V by 0 bases and J by 7 bases, and 13 bases separated the two germline ends. Germline CDR1 is SGHNT and CDR2 is YYREEE (reference sequence). The CDR3 has 15 residues. The time point here: week 47, end of study. Every vaccination contained 300 ug of the mutant IDH1 20-mer peptide and was paired with topical imiquimod. Material: PBMCs, obtained from a glioma patient whose treatment included an IDH1 peptide vaccine. This receptor was obtained from a woman between 40 and 55 years old with glioma. Some clones in this sample may be carry-over from other donors' samples. This sequence joins TRBV5-4 and TRBJ1-4, with D maybe TRBD1 (6 bases). Here the CDR3 DNA reads TGTGCCAGCAGCTTGGATAGGGGGTTGACTGAAAAACTGTTTTTT. Encoded protein: CASSLDRGLTEKLFF.